Below, 26 T cell receptor beta chains from the same sample are listed, as sequenced in a study of blood T cells in healthy people across ages. Primers used in a second PCR of about 7 to 12 cycles were a sample-barcoded 5' primer and a J-beta primer mix. Each CDR3 protein is one row after TCRdb ran MiXCR on the 5' RACE reads. The sample yields fewer than 1.5 million distinct CDR3 sequences, 42% seen once. The sequencing sample was made of blood. These receptors all come from a woman aged 18 to 35 in good health.

CDR3 nucleotide sequence: TGTGCCAGCAGTCCCCCCGGGTCCCGAGCTAACTATGGCTACACCTTC. It is translated as CASSPPGSRANYGYTF. The chain combines TRBV12-3 or TRBV12-4 with TRBJ1-2; D not resolved. V shed 5 bases and J shed 0 bases, with 16 bases lying between them. This CDR3 is 16 amino acids long.

This clonotype was seen a handful of times. The chain has TRBV27 and TRBJ2-1; the D gene is possibly TRBD2 (5 bases). Trimming pared 5 bases from V and 8 bases from J, leaving 13 bases between. Germline V gene lookup returns CDR1 MNHEY and CDR2 SMNVEV (reference sequence). The CDR3 covers 13 residues. The CDR3, as DNA: TGTGCCAGCAGTGCCTTCGGAGGCGATGAGCAGTTCTTC. It encodes CASSAFGGDEQFF.

The gene calls are TRBV3-1 and TRBJ1-3; D perhaps matches TRBD1 (5 bases). CDR3 length: 13 residues. Germline V lookup: CDR1 LGHDT, CDR2 YNNKEL (reference sequence). Trimming stripped 6 bases from V and 5 bases from J, with 11 bases between. CDR3 loop: CASSPGRRNTIYF. The CDR3 DNA follows: TGTGCCAGCAGTCCGGGACGGAGAAACACCATATATTTT.

The CDR3 here is CASRKRTRSYGYTF. The CDR3 bases are TGTGCCAGCAGAAAACGGACGCGAAGCTATGGCTACACCTTC. The chain has TRBV6-2 or TRBV6-3 and TRBJ1-2; D call uncertain. The V gene lost 6 bases and the J gene lost 4 bases, with 15 bases spanning the gap. The CDR3 length is 14 residues. Germline values: CDR1 MNHEY, CDR2 SVGEGT.

This clonotype has just a few counts. This rearrangement joins TRBV24-1 to TRBJ1-2, with no clear D. Germline CDR1 is KGHDR and CDR2 is SFDVKD. Trimming removed 6 bases at V and 2 bases at J, with 9 bases between. The CDR3 is made up of 13 amino acids. CDR3 nucleotides: TGTGCCACCAGTATAGGAGCGAACTATGGCTACACCTTC. Amino acid sequence: CATSIGANYGYTF.

This clonotype was seen more than once but under ten times. The chain is built from TRBV5-1 and TRBJ1-2; D uncertain. V lost 5 bases, J lost 8 bases, and 19 bases lay in between. The CDR3 is 14 residues long. Germline-derived CDR1 and CDR2 are SGHRS and YFSETQ. The CDR3 reads CASSSSGSWEGYTF. The CDR3 nucleotides read TGCGCCAGCAGTTCATCGGGGAGTTGGGAGGGCTACACCTTC.

V gene TRBV6-2 or TRBV6-3 combines with J gene TRBJ2-6, with 7 positions matching TRBD1. This CDR3 spans 15 amino acids. Germline V lookup: CDR1 MNHEY, CDR2 SVGEGT. The V and J ends lost 4 bases and 4 bases, in that order; junction bases with no gene match: 4. CDR3 loop: CASSSTGVGANVLTF. The CDR3 DNA reads TGTGCCAGCAGTTCCACAGGGGTAGGGGCCAACGTCCTGACTTTC.

The chain has TRBV10-3 and TRBJ2-5, with D perhaps matching TRBD1 or TRBD2 (6 bases each). CDR3 length equals 11 residues. The V gene's germline CDR1 is ENHRY and CDR2 SYGVKD. Deletions cut 4 bases from V and 9 bases from J, with 9 bases between. CDR3: CAISGRGAQYF. DNA for the CDR3: TGTGCCATCAGTGGAAGGGGGGCCCAGTACTTC.

The chain joins TRBV20-1 to TRBJ2-1; D is possibly TRBD1 or TRBD2 (5 bases each). This CDR3 has 13 amino acids. The germline V and J ends were trimmed by 6 bases and 4 bases, with 13 bases remaining between them. Germline CDR1 is DFQATT and CDR2 is SNEGSKA (reference sequence). The CDR3: CSAADWGYNEQFF. The CDR3 coding sequence is TGCAGTGCCGCGGACTGGGGGTACAATGAGCAGTTCTTC.

This clonotype has a count of ten or more. The V call is TRBV20-1, the J call TRBJ2-5; D might be TRBD1 (6 bases). Germline V lookup: CDR1 DFQATT, CDR2 SNEGSKA (reference sequence). CDR3 length: 15 residues. V was pared by 4 bases and J by 2 bases, with 17 bases between. CDR3 bases: TGCAGTGCTATCAACCTCCGGGACATACAAGAGACCCAGTACTTC. Translating gives CSAINLRDIQETQYF.

V and J are TRBV5-8 and TRBJ1-2; no definite D call. Trimming removed 0 bases at V and 4 bases at J, with 10 bases between. Germline-derived CDR1 and CDR2 are SGHTS and YDEGEE. The CDR3 is 14 amino acids. The CDR3 spells CASSLDATSYGYTF. The DNA of the CDR3 is TGTGCCAGCAGCTTGGATGCCACGAGCTATGGCTACACCTTC. Full variable domain (outside the CDR3, taken from reference TRBV5-8 and TRBJ1-2): EAGVTQSPTHLIKTRGQQATLRCSPISGHTSVYWYQQALGLGLQFLLWYDEGEERNRGNFPPRFSGRQFPNYSSELNVNALELEDSALYLCASSLDATSYGYTFGSGTRLTVV.

This chain links TRBV28 with TRBJ2-3, with a possible D match to TRBD1 (6 bases). The CDR3 totals 13 residues. V dropped 6 bases and J dropped 4 bases, with 11 bases sitting between them. The germline CDR1 and CDR2 sequences are MDHEN and SYDVKM. This chain's CDR3 is CASRSQGSDTQYF. As DNA, the CDR3 is TGTGCCAGCAGGTCACAGGGTTCAGATACGCAGTATTTT.

The chain employs TRBV27 and TRBJ2-3; D is undetermined. V was shortened by 5 bases and J by 2 bases, with 11 bases between the two germline ends. Germline CDR1 MNHEY, CDR2 SMNVEV (reference sequence). This CDR3 region has 14 residues. The CDR3 DNA reads as TGTGCCAGCAGTAGAATAGCCGACACAGATACGCAGTATTTT. Translating it yields CASSRIADTDTQYF.

The chain joins TRBV11-1 to TRBJ2-5, with a tentative D call TRBD1 (5 bases). The J call is doubtful: the DNA matches TRBJ2-7 better. The CDR3 covers 15 residues. Germline CDR1 is SGHAT and CDR2 is FQDESV (reference sequence). The CDR3 DNA reads TGTGCCAGCAGCTTACGAGACCCAGGGCGCTACGAGCAGTACTTC. It codes for CASSLRDPGRYEQYF.

The chain combines TRBV20-1 with TRBJ2-1, with TRBD1 identical over 10 bases. From germline, CDR1 is DFQATT and CDR2 SNEGSKA (reference sequence). The CDR3 contains 15 residues. J gave up 6 bases and V 5 bases, and 10 bases lay outside the gene matches. The CDR3 loop reads CSAPPGQGISNEQFF. The DNA for the CDR3 is TGCAGTGCTCCCCCGGGACAGGGGATCTCCAATGAGCAGTTCTTC.

The sample holds a few counts of this clonotype. The CDR3 region is CRAVPSGTYNEQFF. The CDR3 nucleotides are TGCAGGGCGGTCCCTAGCGGAACGTACAATGAGCAGTTCTTC. The J gene is TRBJ2-1, the V gene TRBV20-1; 7 positions agree with TRBD2. CDR1 is DFQATT, CDR2 SNEGSKA, per germline (reference sequence). This CDR3 spans 14 amino acids.

This clonotype has just a few counts. The chain combines TRBV5-1 with TRBJ2-7; TRBD2 aligns across 12 bases. This CDR3 contains 16 residues. Germline CDR1 SGHRS, CDR2 YFSETQ. Trimming took 4 bases from V and 2 from J; bases not matched to a gene: 7. As DNA, the CDR3 is TGCGCCAGCAGCCGCACTAGCGGGAGGTCGGCCTACGAGCAGTACTTC. This translates into CASSRTSGRSAYEQYF.

V is TRBV4-1 and J is TRBJ2-1, with 15 nucleotides matching TRBD2. In germline, CDR1 is MGHRA, CDR2 YSYEKL. CDR3 size: 19 residues. The junction had 9 bases not matched to a gene; V was cut back by 5 bases and J by 1 base. The CDR3 loop reads CASSIDGLAGGRSYNEQFF. The CDR3, as DNA: TGCGCCAGCAGCATAGACGGACTAGCGGGAGGGCGTTCCTACAATGAGCAGTTCTTC.

In regard to this clonotype: This sequence may be a read error, since a much larger clone differs from it by one base. The genes are TRBV5-5 and TRBJ2-5; D is unclear. The CDR3 is made up of 14 amino acids. In germline, CDR1 is SGHKS, CDR2 YYEKEE (reference sequence). The CDR3 nucleotides are TGTGCCAGCAGCTTGGTGCAACTTCAAGAGGCCCAGTACTTC. Translated: CASSLVQLQEAQYF.

This clonotype was found many times. The V gene is TRBV10-3, the J gene TRBJ2-7, with D hard to call. Deletions cut 2 bases from V and 2 bases from J, with 13 bases between. This CDR3 contains 15 residues. Germline CDR1 is ENHRY and CDR2 is SYGVKD. The CDR3 spells CAISEGLGRTYEQYF. CDR3 coding DNA: TGTGCCATCAGTGAGGGGCTGGGTAGGACCTACGAGCAGTACTTC.

V gene TRBV4-2 combines with J gene TRBJ2-4; TRBD1 matches 7 bases. Germline assignment: CDR1 LGHNA and CDR2 YNFKEQ. V was clipped by 0 bases and J by 1 base; unmatched bases: 15. This CDR3 has 20 residues. In DNA form, the CDR3 reads TGTGCCAGCAGCCAAGAGGGTCCACAGGGGATAAAGGTCGCCAAAAACATTCAGTACTTC. Amino acids: CASSQEGPQGIKVAKNIQYF.

The chain recombines TRBV9 with TRBJ2-7; no clear D gene. CDR3 length: 13 residues. Germline-derived CDR1 and CDR2 are SGDLS and YYNGEE. V lost 0 bases and J 10 bases, leaving 14 bases between the germline ends. The CDR3 sequence: CASSVGLQEIQYF. As DNA, the CDR3 is TGTGCCAGCAGCGTAGGGTTACAAGAGATCCAGTACTTC.

This clonotype was observed a few times. The rearrangement joins TRBV5-1 to TRBJ2-3, with D uncertain. CDR1 and CDR2 from the germline V gene are SGHRS and YFSETQ. V was shortened by 2 bases and J by 1 base, with 8 bases between the two germline ends. The CDR3 has 14 residues. Here the CDR3 DNA reads TGCGCCAGCAGCTTCGCGTCCCGCACAGATACGCAGTATTTT. Amino acids: CASSFASRTDTQYF.

V usage is TRBV21-1 and J usage is TRBJ2-4; the tabulated D call, TRBD1, remains unverified against the DNA. TRBV21-1 is recorded as a pseudogene. The CDR3 contains 15 residues. The CDR3 DNA sequence: TGTGCCAGCGGGGGACCGGGGTTAGCCAAAAACATTCAGTACTTC. It yields the protein CASGGPGLAKNIQYF.

This clonotype was seen at least ten times. V usage is TRBV4-1 and J usage is TRBJ2-6; the match to TRBD2 covers 11 bases. The CDR3 length is 19 residues. V gave up 0 bases and J gave up 0 bases; unmatched junction bases: 4. Germline V CDR1 and CDR2: MGHRA, YSYEKL. CDR3 bases: TGCGCCAGCAGCCAAGAGGGACTAGCGGTTCTCTCTGGGGCCAACGTCCTGACTTTC. This encodes CASSQEGLAVLSGANVLTF.

J is TRBJ2-5 and V is TRBV20-1; TRBD1 might be the D (6 bases). Germline V gives CDR1 DFQATT, CDR2 SNEGSKA (reference sequence). V lost 1 base to trimming and J lost 1 base, with 13 bases between them. The CDR3 loop spans 15 amino acids. The CDR3 bases are TGCAGTGCTAGAGTCCCAACAGGGATCCAAGAGACCCAGTACTTC. It encodes CSARVPTGIQETQYF.